This T cell receptor beta chain was sequenced during a study of Graves' ophthalmopathy and Graves' hyperthyroidism (dated by TCRdb to 2016 to 2018). Regarding the study in general: A patient counted as having stable hyperthyroidism if there was no progression to ophthalmopathy within 18 months of follow-up. TCR beta repertoire signatures were used to distinguish Graves' ophthalmopathy from Graves' hyperthyroidism and to predict progression to ophthalmopathy. In total, 135 blood samples were TCR-sequenced: 40 to 45 ophthalmopathy, under 85 hyperthyroidism and about 17 hyperthyroidism-to-ophthalmopathy patients. A discovery set of 95 to 100 patients (approximately 45 ophthalmopathy, some 58 stable hyperthyroidism) was enrolled to explore V-J signatures distinguishing ophthalmopathy from hyperthyroidism. An independent validation cohort comprised some 19 hyperthyroidism patients and 15 to 17 patients who later progressed from hyperthyroidism to ophthalmopathy. In five or six hyperthyroidism patients, T-cell repertoires of thyroid tissue and blood were compared. Following sampling, methimazole starting at 30 mg daily was administered to hyperthyroidism patients, and high-dose intravenous methylprednisolone was administered to ophthalmopathy patients. Here is what the overall study found, with its caveats: The 13-signature model separated ophthalmopathy from stable hyperthyroidism with 85% to 90% sensitivity and about 81% specificity in cross-validation, and 80%/75% in the test set. Most expanded thyroid clonotypes with a frequency above 0.001 also appeared in blood, which suggests that blood repertoires may reflect the immune response in the thyroid. Sample size was not statistically predetermined, and group allocation was not concealed from the investigators. In validation, the model predicted ophthalmopathy progression with about 70% sensitivity and roughly 72% specificity; some twelve predicted patients were CT-confirmed with GO in a median of about 6.1 months.

Hyperthyroidism patients were newly diagnosed, with disease duration under 2 months, and aged 18 to 65 years. Patients were excluded if they had other autoimmune diseases, uncontrolled infections, pregnancy or lactation. Clinical symptoms, serum thyroxine, TRAb, thyroid ultrasound and orbital computed tomography formed the basis of the diagnosis. Total RNA was extracted with Trizol reagent and quality-checked on an Agilent 2100 Bioanalyzer. For repertoire sequencing, the TCR beta CDR3 regions were amplified from RNA transcripts. The first round was an RT-PCR using HTBI primers with the Qiagen OneStep RT-PCR kit, and this first round was followed by a second-round multiplex PCR, then size selection and purification. Libraries were sequenced on an Illumina HiSeq2000 using paired-end 100 bp reads. As for the original processing: SOAPnuke was used to process the reads, removing any read that contained adapters or uncalled bases, had a mean Phred below 15, or lacked an exact match to the constant primer or identifier. COPE v1.2.5 was used to merge the high-quality paired reads. Each unique nucleotide sequence was treated as a clonotype, and MiTCR v1.1 was used to align the clonotypes to the IMGT TRB V, D and J references. Analysis was restricted to V-J combinations with a frequency above 0.0001, which covered roughly 99% of repertoires. For each V-J combination, a TCR clonal expansion and chaos score was defined as the ratio of F50 clonal expansion to chaos observed in the TCRdist matrix. Welch's t-statistics and random forest were used to reduce features to 13 V-J combinations, which were fed into a naive Bayes classifier. The similarity between thyroid and blood repertoires was quantified using the Morisita-Horn index. The public reads were quality trimmed at Q25 with fastp and then assembled into clones with MiXCR by TCRdb, keeping productive beta chains. Each record represents a unique CDR3 protein, reported with the most common genes and DNA among its rows. TCRdb, rather than the study authors, made the V and J calls. The sample table records more than 1,000,000 distinct CDR3 sequences; 35% to 45% of these occur just once. Jointly, the top ten make up 11% of the sample.

Of note for this clonotype: No antigen is known for it. No base quality values were provided; no much bigger clone lies one nucleotide off.

The sequencing sample was made of peripheral blood or thyroid tissue (not recorded which). This receptor was obtained from an adult man with Graves' hyperthyroidism.

The CDR3 in this case is CATGNGGSEAFF. The DNA is as follows: TGTGCCACCGGTAACGGGGGCAGTGAAGCTTTCTTT. The rearrangement combines TRBV19 with TRBJ1-1; the D segment could be TRBD1, given 6 matching bases. Based on the germline V gene (reference sequence), the CDR1 and CDR2 sequences are LNHDA and SQIVND. The CDR3 starts with the cysteine, ends with the phenylalanine, and has 12 residues. The CDR3 DNA has 36 bases and is translated from base 1. The trim is 10 bases for V and 7 bases for J, with a gap of 16 bases between the germline ends.